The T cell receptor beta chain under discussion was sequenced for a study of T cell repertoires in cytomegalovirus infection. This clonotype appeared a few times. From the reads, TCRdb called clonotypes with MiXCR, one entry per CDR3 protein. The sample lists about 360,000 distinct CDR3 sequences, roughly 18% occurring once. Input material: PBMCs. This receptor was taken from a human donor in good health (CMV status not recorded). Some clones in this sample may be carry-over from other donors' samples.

The CDR3 region has the DNA TGTGCCAGTAGTATGCCGGGGGCCCCGATGAACACTGAAGCTTTCTTT. It specifies CASSMPGAPMNTEAFF. The V gene is TRBV19, the J gene TRBJ1-1; possible D gene TRBD1, 6 bases. V lost 3 bases and J 0 bases, leaving 14 bases between the germline ends. CDR3 length: 16 amino acids. Germline V gene lookup returns CDR1 LNHDA and CDR2 SQIVND (reference sequence).